Below are 14 T cell receptor beta chains sequenced from a single sample in a study of cytomegalovirus exposure and HLA in healthy donors. Profiled with immunoSEQ multiplex PCR; TCRdb holds only in-frame clones, not every one. In the table there are some 150,000 clones, roughly nine tenths of which are singletons. The sample comprised PBMCs. These receptors came from a woman aged 18-29 years in good health and CMV-seropositive.

CDR3 coding DNA: TGTGCCACCAGCAGAGAAGGACTCGCGAGGCAGTACTTC. It codes for CATSREGLARQYF. The J gene is TRBJ2-4, the V gene TRBV15, with a tentative D call TRBD2 (5 bases). V was shortened by 0 bases and J by 13 bases, with 13 bases between the two germline ends. The CDR3 covers 13 residues. CDR1 and CDR2 (germline): LNHNV, YYDKDF (reference sequence).

This sequence joins TRBV4-3 and TRBJ2-2; D might be TRBD2 (6 bases). Germline V gives CDR1 LGHNA, CDR2 YSLEER. The CDR3 totals 16 residues. Trimming removed 0 bases from V and 5 bases from J, with 13 bases in between. CDR3 sequence: CASSQDGTQLTGELFF. The CDR3 coding sequence is TGCGCCAGCAGCCAAGATGGGACTCAACTTACCGGGGAGCTGTTTTTT.

The chain recombines TRBV30 with TRBJ1-5; TRBD1 agrees at 8 bases. The junction had 7 bases not matched to a gene; V was cut back by 0 bases and J by 6 bases. Germline-derived CDR1 and CDR2 are GTSNPN and SVGIG (reference sequence). This CDR3 is 15 amino acids long. CDR3 DNA sequence: TGTGCCTGGAGTGTAAGAGGGACAGGCTTTCAGCCCCAGCATTTT. It codes for CAWSVRGTGFQPQHF.

This sequence joins TRBV13 and TRBJ1-5; 7 bases align to TRBD1. Trimming cost V 0 bases and J 8 bases; bases outside gene matches: 7. The V gene's germline CDR1 is PRHDT and CDR2 FYEKMQ (reference sequence). The CDR3 runs to 15 residues. DNA for the CDR3: TGTGCCAGCAGCTTAGGCCGACAGGGTTCAGAGCCCCAGCATTTT. Protein sequence: CASSLGRQGSEPQHF.

The V call is TRBV2, the J call TRBJ1-5; TRBD1 matches 7 bases. Germline loops: CDR1 SNHLY, CDR2 FYNNEI. This CDR3 spans 15 amino acids. With V trimmed by 1 base and J by 3 bases, 3 bases remained unmatched. The DNA of the CDR3 is TGTGCCAGCAGTGAAGGCAGGGGGGACAATCAGCCCCAGCATTTT. Its protein is CASSEGRGDNQPQHF.

Remarks on this clone: In the same sample, other DNA sequences code for this CDR3. V gene TRBV6-5 combines with J gene TRBJ1-2; D is uncertain. The germline V and J ends were trimmed by 2 bases and 2 bases, with 6 bases remaining between them. Germline loops: CDR1 MNHEY, CDR2 SVGAGI. The CDR3 sequence is 13 residues long. The CDR3 loop reads CASSYGLNYGYTF. In DNA form, the CDR3 reads TGTGCCAGCAGTTACGGGCTGAACTATGGCTACACCTTC.

The chain links TRBV15 to TRBJ2-7; possible D gene TRBD1, 5 bases. CDR3 length equals 14 residues. Per germline, CDR1 LNHNV and CDR2 YYDKDF (reference sequence). The V end was cut by 5 bases, the J end by 2 bases, with 13 bases between. CDR3 sequence (DNA): TGTGCCACCAGCCTACGACAGAAACCCTACGAGCAGTACTTC. Residues: CATSLRQKPYEQYF.

The chain links TRBV5-1 to TRBJ2-1, with 8 bases identical to TRBD2. Germline V lookup: CDR1 SGHRS, CDR2 YFSETQ. The CDR3 has 14 residues. V lost 3 bases, J lost 7 bases, and 6 bases stayed unmatched. The CDR3 is CASSSGLVKNEQFF. The CDR3 region has the DNA TGCGCCAGCAGCTCGGGACTAGTAAAGAATGAGCAGTTCTTC.

The chain uses TRBV7-6 and TRBJ2-7; 8 positions agree with TRBD2. The CDR3 is 15 residues long. The ends lost 5 bases at V and 3 bases at J; junction bases unmatched: 9. In germline, CDR1 is SGHVS, CDR2 FNYEAQ. The CDR3 loop reads CASSQTRGGYYEQYF. CDR3 in DNA: TGTGCCAGCAGCCAGACTCGCGGGGGGTACTACGAGCAGTACTTC.

The chain recombines TRBV2 with TRBJ2-5; no clear D gene. The CDR3 covers 11 residues. CDR1 is SNHLY, CDR2 FYNNEI, per germline. The V gene lost 6 bases and the J gene lost 3 bases, with 5 bases spanning the gap. The CDR3 spells CASRAEETQYF. DNA for the CDR3: TGTGCCAGCAGGGCCGAAGAGACCCAGTACTTC.

The V and J genes are TRBV30 and TRBJ1-5, with D hard to call. Germline CDR1 GTSNPN, CDR2 SVGIG (reference sequence). This CDR3 spans 13 amino acids. V lost 1 base to trimming and J lost 9 bases, with 13 bases between them. CDR3 in amino acids: CAWSAGVGSPQHF. The CDR3 coding sequence is TGTGCCTGGAGTGCCGGGGTGGGGTCGCCCCAGCATTTT.

The chain joins TRBV9 to TRBJ2-7; 8 nucleotides align to TRBD2. Germline values: CDR1 SGDLS, CDR2 YYNGEE. The CDR3 consists of 14 residues. The trim removed 2 bases at V and 5 bases at J, leaving 6 bases unmatched. CDR3 sequence reads: CASSVGRGGHEQYF. The CDR3 DNA sequence: TGTGCCAGCAGCGTCGGGAGGGGGGGCCACGAGCAGTACTTC.

The V gene is TRBV28, the J gene TRBJ1-2; D unclear. Trimming removed 7 bases at V and 3 bases at J, with 12 bases between. Germline V gives CDR1 MDHEN, CDR2 SYDVKM. The CDR3 consists of 13 residues. The CDR3 nucleotides read TGTGCCAGCACCCGAGGGAGAGACTATGGCTACACCTTC. It encodes CASTRGRDYGYTF.

This sequence joins TRBV28 and TRBJ2-7; 8 bases line up with TRBD1. V was clipped by 5 bases and J by 1 base; unmatched bases: 7. Germline-derived CDR1 and CDR2 are MDHEN and SYDVKM. The CDR3 loop spans 15 amino acids. The CDR3 here is CASSPDRGASYEQYF. CDR3 bases: TGTGCCAGCAGTCCTGACAGGGGAGCATCCTACGAGCAGTACTTC.